This entry concerns a single TCR beta chain. This entry belongs to a study of blood T cell repertoires in COVID-19. Clones were read by immunoSEQ multiplex PCR, and TCRdb kept only the in-frame ones, dropping some. The sample lists some 130,000 clones, about 91% seen once, with around 10% in the top ten. Per the germline V gene, CDR1 is SGHTS and CDR2 is YDEGEE. V lost 0 bases to trimming and J lost 7 bases, with 17 bases between them. CDR3 length: 16 amino acids. Sequenced sample: peripheral blood. The rearrangement joins TRBV5-8 to TRBJ1-5, with TRBD1 as a possible D gene (5 bases). The source of this sequence is a man over 45 with acute or convalescent COVID-19. In DNA form, the CDR3 reads TGTGCCAGCAGCTTGGGGGAGGGCAGGGAGGTCCAGCCCCAGCATTTT. It specifies CASSLGEGREVQPQHF.